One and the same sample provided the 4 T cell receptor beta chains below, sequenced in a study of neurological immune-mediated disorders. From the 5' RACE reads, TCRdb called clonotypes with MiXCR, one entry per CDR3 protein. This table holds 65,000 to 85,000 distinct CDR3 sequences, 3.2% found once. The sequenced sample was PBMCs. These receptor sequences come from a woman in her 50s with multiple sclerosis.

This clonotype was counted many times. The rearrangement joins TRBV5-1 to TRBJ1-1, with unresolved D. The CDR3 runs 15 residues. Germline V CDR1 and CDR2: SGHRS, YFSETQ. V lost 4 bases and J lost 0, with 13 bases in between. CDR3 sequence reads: CASSKYGELNTEAFF. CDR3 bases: TGCGCCAGCAGCAAATACGGAGAGCTGAACACTGAAGCTTTCTTT. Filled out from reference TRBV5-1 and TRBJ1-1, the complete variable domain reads KAGVTQTPRYLIKTRGQQVTLSCSPISGHRSVSWYQQTPGQGLQFLFEYFSETQRNKGNFPGRFSGRQFSNSRSEMNVSTLELGDSALYLCASSKYGELNTEAFFGQGTRLTVV.

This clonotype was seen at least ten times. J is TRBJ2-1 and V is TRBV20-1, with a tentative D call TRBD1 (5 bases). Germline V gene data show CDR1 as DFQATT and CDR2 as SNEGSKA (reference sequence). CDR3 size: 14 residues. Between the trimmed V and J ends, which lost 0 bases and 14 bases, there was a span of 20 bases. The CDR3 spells CSARDPGGRGWEFF. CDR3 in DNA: TGCAGTGCTAGAGATCCAGGTGGTAGGGGCTGGGAGTTCTTC.

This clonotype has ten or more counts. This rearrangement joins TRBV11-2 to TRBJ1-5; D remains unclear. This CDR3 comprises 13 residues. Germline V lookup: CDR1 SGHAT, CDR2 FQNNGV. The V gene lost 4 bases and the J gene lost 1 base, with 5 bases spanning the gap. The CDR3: CASSSYSNQPQHF. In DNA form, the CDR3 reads TGTGCCAGCAGCTCCTACAGCAATCAGCCCCAGCATTTT.

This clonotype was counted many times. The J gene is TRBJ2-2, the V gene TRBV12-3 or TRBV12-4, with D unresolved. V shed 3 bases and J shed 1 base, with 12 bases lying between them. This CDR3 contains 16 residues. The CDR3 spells CASSFSLRMNTGELFF. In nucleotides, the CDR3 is TGTGCCAGCAGTTTCAGTCTGCGTATGAACACCGGGGAGCTGTTTTTT.